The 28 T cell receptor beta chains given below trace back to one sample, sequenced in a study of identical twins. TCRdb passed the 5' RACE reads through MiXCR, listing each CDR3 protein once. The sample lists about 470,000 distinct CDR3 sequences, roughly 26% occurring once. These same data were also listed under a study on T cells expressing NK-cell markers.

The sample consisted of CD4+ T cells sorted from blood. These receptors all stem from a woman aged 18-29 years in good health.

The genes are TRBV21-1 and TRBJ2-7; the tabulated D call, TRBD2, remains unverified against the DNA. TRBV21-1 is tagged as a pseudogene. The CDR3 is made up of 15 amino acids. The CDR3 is CASSTSIKRELEQYF. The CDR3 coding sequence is TGTGCCAGCAGCACCTCCATCAAGCGGGAGCTCGAGCAGTACTTC.

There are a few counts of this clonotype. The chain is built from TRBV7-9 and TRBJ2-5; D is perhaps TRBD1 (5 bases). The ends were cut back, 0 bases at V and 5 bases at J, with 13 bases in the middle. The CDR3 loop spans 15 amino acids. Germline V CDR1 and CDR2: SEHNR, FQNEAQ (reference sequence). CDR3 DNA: TGTGCCAGCAGCTTAGCCGGCAGGGTTTCGGAGACCCAGTACTTC. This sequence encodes CASSLAGRVSETQYF.

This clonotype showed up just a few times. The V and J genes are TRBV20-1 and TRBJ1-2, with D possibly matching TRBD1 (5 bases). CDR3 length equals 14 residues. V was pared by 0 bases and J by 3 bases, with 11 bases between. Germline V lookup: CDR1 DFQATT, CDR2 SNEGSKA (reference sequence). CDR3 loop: CSARDRREYYGYTF. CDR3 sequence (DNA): TGCAGTGCTAGAGATCGCAGGGAATACTATGGCTACACCTTC.

The CDR3 nucleotides read TGTGCCAGCAGTTTAGGGGACAGAAACATTCAGTACTTC. This encodes CASSLGDRNIQYF. This chain joins TRBV12-3 or TRBV12-4 and TRBJ2-4, with 7 bases aligning to TRBD1. The ends lost 1 base at V and 6 bases at J; junction bases unmatched: 0. This CDR3 is 13 amino acids long.

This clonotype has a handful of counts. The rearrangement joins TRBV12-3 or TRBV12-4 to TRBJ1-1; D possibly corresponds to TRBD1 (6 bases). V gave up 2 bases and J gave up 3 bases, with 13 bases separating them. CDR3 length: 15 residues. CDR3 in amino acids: CASSLMGAGDTEAFF. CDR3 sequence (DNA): TGTGCCAGCAGTTTAATGGGGGCGGGGGACACTGAAGCTTTCTTT.

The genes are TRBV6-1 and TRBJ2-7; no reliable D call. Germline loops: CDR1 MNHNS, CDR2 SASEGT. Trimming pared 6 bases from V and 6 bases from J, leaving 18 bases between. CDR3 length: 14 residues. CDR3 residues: CASRIRPSVGEQYF. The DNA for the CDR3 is TGTGCCAGCAGAATTAGGCCATCGGTAGGCGAGCAGTACTTC.

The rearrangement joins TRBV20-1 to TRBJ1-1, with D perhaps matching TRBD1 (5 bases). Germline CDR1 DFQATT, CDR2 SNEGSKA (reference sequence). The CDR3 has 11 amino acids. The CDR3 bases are TGCAGCGCCGCCGGGGCCGGGCGAGCTTTCTTT. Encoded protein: CSAAGAGRAFF.

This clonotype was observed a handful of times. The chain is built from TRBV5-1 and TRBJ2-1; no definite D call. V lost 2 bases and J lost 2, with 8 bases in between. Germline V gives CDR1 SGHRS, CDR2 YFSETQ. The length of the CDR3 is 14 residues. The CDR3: CASSFVVTYNEQFF. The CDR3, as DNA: TGCGCCAGCAGCTTCGTAGTTACCTACAATGAGCAGTTCTTC.

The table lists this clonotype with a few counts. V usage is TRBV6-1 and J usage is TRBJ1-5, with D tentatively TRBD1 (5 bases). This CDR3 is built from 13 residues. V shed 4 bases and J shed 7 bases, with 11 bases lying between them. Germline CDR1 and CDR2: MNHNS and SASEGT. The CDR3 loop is CASSGQTGQPQHF. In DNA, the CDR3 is TGTGCCAGCAGTGGACAGACGGGACAGCCCCAGCATTTT.

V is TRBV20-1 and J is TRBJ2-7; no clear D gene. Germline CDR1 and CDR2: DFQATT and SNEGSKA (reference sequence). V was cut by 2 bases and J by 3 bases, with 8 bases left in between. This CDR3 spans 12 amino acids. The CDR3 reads CSARYGNYEQYF. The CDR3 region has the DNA TGCAGTGCTAGATATGGGAACTACGAGCAGTACTTC.

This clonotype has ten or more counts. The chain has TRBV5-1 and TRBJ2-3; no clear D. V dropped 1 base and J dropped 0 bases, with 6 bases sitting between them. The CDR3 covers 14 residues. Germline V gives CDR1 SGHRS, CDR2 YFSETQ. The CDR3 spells CASSLPASTDTQYF. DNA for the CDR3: TGCGCCAGCAGCTTGCCGGCGAGCACAGATACGCAGTATTTT.

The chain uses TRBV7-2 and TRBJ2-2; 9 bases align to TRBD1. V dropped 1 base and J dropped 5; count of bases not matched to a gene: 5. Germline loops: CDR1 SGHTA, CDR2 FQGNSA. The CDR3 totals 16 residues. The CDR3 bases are TGTGCCAGCAGCTTAGGGGACAGGGTGGTAACCGGGGAGCTGTTTTTT. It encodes CASSLGDRVVTGELFF. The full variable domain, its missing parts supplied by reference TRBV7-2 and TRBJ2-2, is GAGVSQSPSNKVTEKGKDVELRCDPISGHTALYWYRQSLGQGLEFLIYFQGNSAPDKSGLPSDRFSAERTGGSVSTLTIQRTQQEDSAVYLCASSLGDRVVTGELFFGEGSRLTVL.

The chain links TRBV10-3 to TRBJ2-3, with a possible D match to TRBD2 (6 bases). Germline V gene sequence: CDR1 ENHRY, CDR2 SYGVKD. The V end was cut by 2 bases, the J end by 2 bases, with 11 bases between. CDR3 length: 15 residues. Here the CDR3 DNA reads TGTGCCATCAGTGAGGAGCGGGTTTCCACAGATACGCAGTATTTT. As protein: CAISEERVSTDTQYF.

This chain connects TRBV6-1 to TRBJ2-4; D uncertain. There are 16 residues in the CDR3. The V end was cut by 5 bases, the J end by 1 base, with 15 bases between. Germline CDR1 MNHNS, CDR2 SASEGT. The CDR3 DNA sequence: TGTGCCAGCAGTCCGACAAGCCAAGGGGCCAAAAACATTCAGTACTTC. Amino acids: CASSPTSQGAKNIQYF.

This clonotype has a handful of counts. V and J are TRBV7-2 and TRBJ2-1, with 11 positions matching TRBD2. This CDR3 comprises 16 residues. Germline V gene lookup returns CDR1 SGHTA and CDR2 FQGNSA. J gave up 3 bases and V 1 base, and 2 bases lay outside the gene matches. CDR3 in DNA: TGTGCCAGCAGCTTAGTAGGACTAGCGGGCTACAATGAGCAGTTCTTC. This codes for CASSLVGLAGYNEQFF.

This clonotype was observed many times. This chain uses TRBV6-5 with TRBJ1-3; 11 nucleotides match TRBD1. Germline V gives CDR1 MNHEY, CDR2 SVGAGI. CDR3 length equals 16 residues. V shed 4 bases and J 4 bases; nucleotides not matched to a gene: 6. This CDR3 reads CASSSLDRGPGNTIYF. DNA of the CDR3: TGTGCCAGCAGTTCCCTGGACAGGGGGCCCGGAAACACCATATATTTT.

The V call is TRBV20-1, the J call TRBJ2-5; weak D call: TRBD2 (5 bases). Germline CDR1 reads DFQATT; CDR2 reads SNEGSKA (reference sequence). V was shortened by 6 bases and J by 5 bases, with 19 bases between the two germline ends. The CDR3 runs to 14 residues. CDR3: CSAIATGAEETQYF. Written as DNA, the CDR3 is TGCAGTGCCATAGCCACTGGAGCGGAGGAGACCCAGTACTTC.

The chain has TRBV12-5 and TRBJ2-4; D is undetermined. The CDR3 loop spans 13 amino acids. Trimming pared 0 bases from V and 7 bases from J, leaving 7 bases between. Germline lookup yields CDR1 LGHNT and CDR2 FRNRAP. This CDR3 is CASGLVPGNIQYF. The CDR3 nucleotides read TGTGCTAGTGGTTTGGTCCCTGGTAACATTCAGTACTTC.

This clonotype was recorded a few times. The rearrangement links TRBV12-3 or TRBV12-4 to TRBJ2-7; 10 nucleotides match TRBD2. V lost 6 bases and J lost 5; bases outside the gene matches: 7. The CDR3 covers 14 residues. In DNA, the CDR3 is TGTGCCAGCAGGCCCCGGGGGACTAGCGACGAGCAGTACTTC. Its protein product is CASRPRGTSDEQYF.

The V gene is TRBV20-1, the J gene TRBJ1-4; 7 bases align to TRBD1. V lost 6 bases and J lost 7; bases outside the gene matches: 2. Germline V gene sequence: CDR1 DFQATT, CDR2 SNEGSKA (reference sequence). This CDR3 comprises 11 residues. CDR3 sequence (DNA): TGCAGTGCACAGGGGACTGAAAAACTGTTTTTT. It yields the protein CSAQGTEKLFF.

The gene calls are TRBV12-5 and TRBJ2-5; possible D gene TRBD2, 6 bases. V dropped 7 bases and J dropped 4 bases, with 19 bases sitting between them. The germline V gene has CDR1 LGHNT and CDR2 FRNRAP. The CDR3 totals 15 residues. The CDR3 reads CASAPGLATGETQYF. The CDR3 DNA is TGTGCTAGTGCCCCGGGGCTAGCGACGGGAGAGACCCAGTACTTC.

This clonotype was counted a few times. The CDR3 nucleotides are TGTGCCAGCAGCTTAGGACTAGCGGGAATCGCAGATACGCAGTATTTT. It translates to CASSLGLAGIADTQYF. The rearrangement joins TRBV7-9 to TRBJ2-3; the match to TRBD2 covers 11 bases. The junction had 4 bases not matched to a gene; V was cut back by 1 base and J by 4 bases. Per germline, CDR1 SEHNR and CDR2 FQNEAQ (reference sequence). The CDR3 contains 16 residues. Together with reference TRBV7-9 and TRBJ2-3, the CDR3 gives the full variable domain: DTGVSQNPRHKITKRGQNVTFRCDPISEHNRLYWYRQTLGQGPEFLTYFQNEAQLEKSRLLSDRFSAERPKGSFSTLEIQRTEQGDSAMYLCASSLGLAGIADTQYFGPGTRLTVL.

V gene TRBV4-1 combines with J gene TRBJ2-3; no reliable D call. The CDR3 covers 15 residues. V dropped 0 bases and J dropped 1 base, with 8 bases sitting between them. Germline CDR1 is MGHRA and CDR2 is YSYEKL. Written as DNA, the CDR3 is TGCGCCAGCAGCCAAGAGAGGTACGGCACAGATACGCAGTATTTT. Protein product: CASSQERYGTDTQYF.

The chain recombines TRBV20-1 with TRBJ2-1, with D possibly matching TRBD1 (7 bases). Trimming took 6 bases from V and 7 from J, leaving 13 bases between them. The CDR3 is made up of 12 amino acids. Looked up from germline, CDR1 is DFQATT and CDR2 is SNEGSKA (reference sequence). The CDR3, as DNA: TGCAGTGCGCGGGACAGACTTAATGAGCAGTTCTTC. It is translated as CSARDRLNEQFF.

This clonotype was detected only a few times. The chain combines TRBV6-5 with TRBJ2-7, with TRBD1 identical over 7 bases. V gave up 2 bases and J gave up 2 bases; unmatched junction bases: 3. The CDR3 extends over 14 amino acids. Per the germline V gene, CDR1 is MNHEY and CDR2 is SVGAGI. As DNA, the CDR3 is TGTGCCAGCAGTTACGGGGACAGCACCTACGAGCAGTACTTC. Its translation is CASSYGDSTYEQYF.

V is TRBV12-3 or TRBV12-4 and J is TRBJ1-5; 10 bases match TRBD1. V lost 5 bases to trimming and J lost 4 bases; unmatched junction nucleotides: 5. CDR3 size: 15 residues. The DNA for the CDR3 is TGTGCCAGCAGTCCCATGGACAGGGGGAATCAGCCCCAGCATTTT. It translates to CASSPMDRGNQPQHF.

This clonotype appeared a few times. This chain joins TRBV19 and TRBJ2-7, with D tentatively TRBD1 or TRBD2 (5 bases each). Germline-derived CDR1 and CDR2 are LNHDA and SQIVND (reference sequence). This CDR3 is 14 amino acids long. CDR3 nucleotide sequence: TGTGTCACAAAGTGGGGGACGCCATACTACGAGCAGTACTTC. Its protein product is CVTKWGTPYYEQYF.

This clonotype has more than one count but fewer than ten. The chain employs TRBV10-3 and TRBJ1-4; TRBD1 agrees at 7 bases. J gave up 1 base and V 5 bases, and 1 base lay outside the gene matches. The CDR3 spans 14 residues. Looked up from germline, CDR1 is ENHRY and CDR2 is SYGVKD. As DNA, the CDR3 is TGTGCCATCAGTAGACAGGGAACTAATGAAAAACTGTTTTTT. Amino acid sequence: CAISRQGTNEKLFF.